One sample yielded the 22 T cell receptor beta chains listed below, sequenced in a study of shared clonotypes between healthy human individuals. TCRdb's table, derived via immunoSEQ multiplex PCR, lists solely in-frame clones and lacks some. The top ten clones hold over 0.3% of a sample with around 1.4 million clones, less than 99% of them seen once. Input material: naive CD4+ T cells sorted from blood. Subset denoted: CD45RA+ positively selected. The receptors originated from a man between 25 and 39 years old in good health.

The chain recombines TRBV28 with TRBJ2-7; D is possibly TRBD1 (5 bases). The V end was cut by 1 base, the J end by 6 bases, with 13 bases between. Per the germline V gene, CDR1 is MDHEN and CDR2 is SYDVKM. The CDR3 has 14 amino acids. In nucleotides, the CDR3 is TGTGCCAGCAGTTTATCAGGGTATGATGGCGAGCAGTACTTC. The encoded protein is CASSLSGYDGEQYF.

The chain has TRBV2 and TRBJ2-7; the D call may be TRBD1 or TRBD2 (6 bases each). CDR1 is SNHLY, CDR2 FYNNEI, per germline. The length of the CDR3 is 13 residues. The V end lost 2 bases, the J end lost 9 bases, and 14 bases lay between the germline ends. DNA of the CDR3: TGTGCCAGCAGTGAACTTATCGGGGGCGGGCAGTACTTC. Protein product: CASSELIGGGQYF.

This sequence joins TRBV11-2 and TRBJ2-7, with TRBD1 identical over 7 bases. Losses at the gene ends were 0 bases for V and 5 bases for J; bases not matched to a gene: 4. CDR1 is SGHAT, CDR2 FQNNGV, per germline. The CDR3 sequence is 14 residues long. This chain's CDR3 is CASSLEQGNHEQYF. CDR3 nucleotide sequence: TGTGCCAGCAGCTTAGAACAGGGGAACCACGAGCAGTACTTC. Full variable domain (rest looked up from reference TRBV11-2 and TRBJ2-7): EAGVAQSPRYKIIEKRQSVAFWCNPISGHATLYWYQQILGQGPKLLIQFQNNGVVDDSQLPKDRFSAERLKGVDSTLKIQPAKLEDSAVYLCASSLEQGNHEQYFGPGTRLTVT.

The CDR3 spells CASRENHEKLFF. CDR3 in DNA: TGCGCCAGCAGAGAGAACCATGAAAAACTGTTTTTT. The chain is built from TRBV5-1 and TRBJ1-4, with D unclear. CDR3 length equals 12 residues. Trimming shortened V by 5 bases and J by 6 bases, and 8 bases separated the two germline ends. Germline V gene lookup returns CDR1 SGHRS and CDR2 YFSETQ.

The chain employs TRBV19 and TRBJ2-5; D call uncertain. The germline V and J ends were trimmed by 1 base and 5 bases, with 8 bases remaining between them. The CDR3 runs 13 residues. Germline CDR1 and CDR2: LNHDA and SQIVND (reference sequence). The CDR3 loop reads CASSIAWVETQYF. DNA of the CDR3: TGTGCCAGTAGTATAGCTTGGGTTGAGACCCAGTACTTC. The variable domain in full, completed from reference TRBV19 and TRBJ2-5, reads DGGITQSPKYLFRKEGQNVTLSCEQNLNHDAMYWYRQDPGQGLRLIYYSQIVNDFQKGDIAEGYSVSREKKESFPLTVTSAQKNPTAFYLCASSIAWVETQYFGPGTRLLVL.

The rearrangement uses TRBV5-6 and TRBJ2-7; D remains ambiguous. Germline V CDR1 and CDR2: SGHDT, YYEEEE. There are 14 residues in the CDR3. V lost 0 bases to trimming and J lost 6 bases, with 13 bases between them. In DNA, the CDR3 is TGTGCCAGCAGCTTGGACGGTCTAGGCTTCGAGCAGTACTTC. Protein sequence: CASSLDGLGFEQYF.

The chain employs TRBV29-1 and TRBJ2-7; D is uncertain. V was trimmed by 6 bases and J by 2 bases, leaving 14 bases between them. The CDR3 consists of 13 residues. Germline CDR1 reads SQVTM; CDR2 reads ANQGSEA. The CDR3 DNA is TGCAGCGTAGCCCGGGCGCCTACCTACGAGCAGTACTTC. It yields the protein CSVARAPTYEQYF.

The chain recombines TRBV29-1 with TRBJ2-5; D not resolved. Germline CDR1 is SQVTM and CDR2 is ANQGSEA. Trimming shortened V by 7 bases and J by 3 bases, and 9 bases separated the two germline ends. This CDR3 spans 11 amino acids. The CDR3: CSAVTEETQYF. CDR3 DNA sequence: TGCAGCGCAGTAACCGAAGAGACCCAGTACTTC.

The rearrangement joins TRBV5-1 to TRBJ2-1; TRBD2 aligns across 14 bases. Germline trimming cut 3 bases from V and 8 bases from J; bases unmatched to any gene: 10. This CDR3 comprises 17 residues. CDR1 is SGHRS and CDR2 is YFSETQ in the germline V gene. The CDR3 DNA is TGCGCCAGCAGCTCCCCGGGACTAGCGGGAGTCGGCGATGAGCAGTTCTTC. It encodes CASSSPGLAGVGDEQFF.

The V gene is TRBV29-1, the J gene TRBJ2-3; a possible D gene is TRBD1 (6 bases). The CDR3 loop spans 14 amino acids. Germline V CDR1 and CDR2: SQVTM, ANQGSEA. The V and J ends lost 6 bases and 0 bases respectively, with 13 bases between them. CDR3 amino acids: CSVIPRGSTDTQYF. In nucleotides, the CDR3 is TGCAGCGTCATTCCTAGGGGGAGCACAGATACGCAGTATTTT.

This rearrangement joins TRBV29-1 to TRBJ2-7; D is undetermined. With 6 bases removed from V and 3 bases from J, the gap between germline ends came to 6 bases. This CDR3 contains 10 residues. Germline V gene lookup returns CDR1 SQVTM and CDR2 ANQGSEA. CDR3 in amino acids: CSVTDYEQYF. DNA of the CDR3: TGCAGCGTCACGGACTACGAGCAGTACTTC.

The CDR3 DNA reads TGTGCCAGCAGCTTAGCCTGGGTTTACAATGAGCAGTTCTTC. Residues: CASSLAWVYNEQFF. This chain uses TRBV7-2 with TRBJ2-1; D unresolved. V dropped 0 bases and J dropped 4 bases, with 7 bases sitting between them. From germline, CDR1 is SGHTA and CDR2 FQGNSA. There are 14 residues in the CDR3. Full variable domain (remainder filled in from reference TRBV7-2 and TRBJ2-1): GAGVSQSPSNKVTEKGKDVELRCDPISGHTALYWYRQSLGQGLEFLIYFQGNSAPDKSGLPSDRFSAERTGGSVSTLTIQRTQQEDSAVYLCASSLAWVYNEQFFGPGTRLTVL.

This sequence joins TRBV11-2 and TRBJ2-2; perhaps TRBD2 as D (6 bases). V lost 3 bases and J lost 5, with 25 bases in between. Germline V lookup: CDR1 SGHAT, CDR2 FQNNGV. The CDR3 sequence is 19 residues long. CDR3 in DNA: TGTGCCAGCAGCTTTTTTGGGACGTGGGAGGCGTGGGGAACCGGGGAGCTGTTTTTT. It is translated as CASSFFGTWEAWGTGELFF.

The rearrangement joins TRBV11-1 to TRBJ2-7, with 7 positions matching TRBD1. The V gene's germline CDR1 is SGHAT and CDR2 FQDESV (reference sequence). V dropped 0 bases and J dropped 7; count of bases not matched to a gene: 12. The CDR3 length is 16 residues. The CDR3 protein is CASSLAPAGGPYEQYF. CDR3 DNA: TGTGCCAGCAGCTTAGCGCCGGCAGGGGGTCCGTATGAGCAGTACTTC.

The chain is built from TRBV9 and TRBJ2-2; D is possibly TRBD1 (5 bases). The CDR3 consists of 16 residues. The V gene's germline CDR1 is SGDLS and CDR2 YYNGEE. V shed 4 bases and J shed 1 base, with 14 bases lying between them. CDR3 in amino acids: CASSSVEGVNTGELFF. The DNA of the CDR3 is TGTGCCAGCAGCTCCGTGGAAGGGGTGAACACCGGGGAGCTGTTTTTT.

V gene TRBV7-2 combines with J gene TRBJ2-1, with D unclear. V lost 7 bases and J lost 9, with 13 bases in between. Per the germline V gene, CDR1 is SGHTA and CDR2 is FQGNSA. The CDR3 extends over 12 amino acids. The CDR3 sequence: CASTLPLSEQFF. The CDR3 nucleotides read TGTGCCAGCACCCTCCCGTTGAGTGAGCAGTTCTTC.

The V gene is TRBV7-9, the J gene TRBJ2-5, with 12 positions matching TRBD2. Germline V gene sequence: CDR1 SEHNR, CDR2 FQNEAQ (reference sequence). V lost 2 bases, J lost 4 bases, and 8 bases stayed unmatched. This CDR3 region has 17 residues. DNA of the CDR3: TGTGCCAGCAGCTTACTCACTAGCGGGAGGAGCAGAGAGACCCAGTACTTC. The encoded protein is CASSLLTSGRSRETQYF.

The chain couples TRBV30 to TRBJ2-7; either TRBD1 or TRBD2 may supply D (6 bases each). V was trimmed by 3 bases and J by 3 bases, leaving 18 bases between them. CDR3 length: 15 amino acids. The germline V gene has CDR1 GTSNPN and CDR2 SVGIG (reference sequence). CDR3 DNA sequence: TGTGCCTGGAGAGGTACGGGGGCCGGGGACTACGAGCAGTACTTC. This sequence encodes CAWRGTGAGDYEQYF.

CDR3 sequence (DNA): TGCGCCAGCAGCTTGGTTCGAGGCGGGAGGTCCTACGAGCAGTACTTC. Amino acid sequence: CASSLVRGGRSYEQYF. The rearrangement joins TRBV5-1 to TRBJ2-7; 8 nucleotides align to TRBD2. With V trimmed by 0 bases and J by 1 base, 6 bases remained unmatched. CDR3 length: 16 residues. Per the germline V gene, CDR1 is SGHRS and CDR2 is YFSETQ.

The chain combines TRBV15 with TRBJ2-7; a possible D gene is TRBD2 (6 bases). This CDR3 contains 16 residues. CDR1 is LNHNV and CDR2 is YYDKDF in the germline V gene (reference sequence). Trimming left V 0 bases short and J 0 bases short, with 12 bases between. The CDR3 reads CATSRDAIAVSYEQYF. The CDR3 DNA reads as TGTGCCACCAGCAGAGACGCTATAGCGGTCTCCTACGAGCAGTACTTC.

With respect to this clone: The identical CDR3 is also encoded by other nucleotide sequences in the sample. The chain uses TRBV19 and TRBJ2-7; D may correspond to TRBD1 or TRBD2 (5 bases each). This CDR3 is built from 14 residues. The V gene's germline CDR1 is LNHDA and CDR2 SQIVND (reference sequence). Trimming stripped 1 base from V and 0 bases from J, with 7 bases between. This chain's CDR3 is CASSIGGGSYEQYF. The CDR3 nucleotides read TGTGCCAGTAGTATAGGTGGGGGCTCCTACGAGCAGTACTTC. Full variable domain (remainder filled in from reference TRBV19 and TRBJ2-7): DGGITQSPKYLFRKEGQNVTLSCEQNLNHDAMYWYRQDPGQGLRLIYYSQIVNDFQKGDIAEGYSVSREKKESFPLTVTSAQKNPTAFYLCASSIGGGSYEQYFGPGTRLTVT.

The CDR3: CASSRTGQETQYF. As DNA, the CDR3 is TGTGCCAGCAGTCGGACAGGCCAAGAGACCCAGTACTTC. The chain links TRBV2 to TRBJ2-5, with TRBD1 matching 7 bases. The length of the CDR3 is 13 residues. V was clipped by 5 bases and J by 1 base; unmatched bases: 1. Germline CDR1 and CDR2: SNHLY and FYNNEI.